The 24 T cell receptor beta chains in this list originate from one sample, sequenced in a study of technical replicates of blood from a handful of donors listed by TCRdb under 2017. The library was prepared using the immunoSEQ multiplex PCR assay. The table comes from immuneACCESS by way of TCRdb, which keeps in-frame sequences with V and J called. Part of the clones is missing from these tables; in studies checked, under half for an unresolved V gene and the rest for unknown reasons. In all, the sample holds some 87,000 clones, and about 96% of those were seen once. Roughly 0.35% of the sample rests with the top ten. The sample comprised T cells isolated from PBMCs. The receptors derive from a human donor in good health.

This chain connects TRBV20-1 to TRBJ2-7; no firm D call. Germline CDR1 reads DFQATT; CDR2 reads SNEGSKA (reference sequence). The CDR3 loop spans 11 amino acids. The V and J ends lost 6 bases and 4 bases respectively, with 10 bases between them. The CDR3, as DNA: TGCAGTGCGGCTGTCAGGTACGAGCAGTACTTC. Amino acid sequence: CSAAVRYEQYF.

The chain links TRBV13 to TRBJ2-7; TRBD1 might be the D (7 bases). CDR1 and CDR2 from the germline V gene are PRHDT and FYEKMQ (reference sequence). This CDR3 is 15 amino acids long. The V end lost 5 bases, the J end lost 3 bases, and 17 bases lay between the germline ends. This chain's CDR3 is CASSPTGGQSYEQYF. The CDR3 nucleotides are TGTGCCAGCAGCCCAACCGGGGGACAGAGCTACGAGCAGTACTTC.

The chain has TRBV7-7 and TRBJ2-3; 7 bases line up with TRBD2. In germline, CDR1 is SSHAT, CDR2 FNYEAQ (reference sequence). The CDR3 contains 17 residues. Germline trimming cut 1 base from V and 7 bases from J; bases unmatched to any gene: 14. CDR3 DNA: TGTGCCAGCAGCTTAGGACAAACTGGGGGGAGGGCCAATACGCAGTATTTT. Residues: CASSLGQTGGRANTQYF.

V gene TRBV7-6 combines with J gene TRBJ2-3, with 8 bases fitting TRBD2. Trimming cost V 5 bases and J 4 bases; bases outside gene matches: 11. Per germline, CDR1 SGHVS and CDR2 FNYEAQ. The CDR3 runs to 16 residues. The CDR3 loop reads CASSGARREESDTQYF. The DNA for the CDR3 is TGTGCCAGCAGCGGTGCTCGGCGGGAGGAATCAGATACGCAGTATTTT. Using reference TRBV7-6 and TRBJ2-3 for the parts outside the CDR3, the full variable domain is GAGVSQSPRYKVTKRGQDVALRCDPISGHVSLYWYRQALGQGPEFLTYFNYEAQQDKSGLPNDRFSAERPEGSISTLTIQRTEQRDSAMYRCASSGARREESDTQYFGPGTRLTVL.

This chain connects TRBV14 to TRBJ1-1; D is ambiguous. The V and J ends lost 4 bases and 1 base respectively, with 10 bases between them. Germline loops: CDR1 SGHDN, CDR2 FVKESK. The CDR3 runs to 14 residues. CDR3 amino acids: CASSPGLRNTEAFF. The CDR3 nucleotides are TGTGCCAGCAGCCCAGGCCTTAGGAACACTGAAGCTTTCTTT.

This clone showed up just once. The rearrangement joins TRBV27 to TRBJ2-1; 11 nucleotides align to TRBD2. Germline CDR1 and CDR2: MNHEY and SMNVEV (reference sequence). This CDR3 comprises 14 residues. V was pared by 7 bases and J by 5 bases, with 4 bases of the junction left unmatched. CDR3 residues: CASTPTSGDNEQFF. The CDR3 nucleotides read TGTGCCAGCACCCCGACTAGCGGGGACAATGAGCAGTTCTTC.

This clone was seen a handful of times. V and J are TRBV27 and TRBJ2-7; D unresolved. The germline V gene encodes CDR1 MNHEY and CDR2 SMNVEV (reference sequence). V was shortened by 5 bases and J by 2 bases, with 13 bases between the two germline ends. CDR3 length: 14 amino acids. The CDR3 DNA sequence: TGTGCCAGCAGTCCCTTACTACTGCCCTACGAGCAGTACTTC. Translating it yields CASSPLLLPYEQYF.

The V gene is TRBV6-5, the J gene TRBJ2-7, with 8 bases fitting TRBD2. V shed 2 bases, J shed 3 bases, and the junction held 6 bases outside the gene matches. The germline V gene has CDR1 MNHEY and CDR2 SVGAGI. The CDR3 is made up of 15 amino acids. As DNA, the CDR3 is TGTGCCAGCAGTTACGGACTAGCAGGGAGCTACGAGCAGTACTTC. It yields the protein CASSYGLAGSYEQYF.

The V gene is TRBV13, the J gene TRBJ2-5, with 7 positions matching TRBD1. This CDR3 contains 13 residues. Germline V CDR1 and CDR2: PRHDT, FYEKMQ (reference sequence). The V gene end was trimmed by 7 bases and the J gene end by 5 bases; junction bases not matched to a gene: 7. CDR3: CASILRGQETQYF. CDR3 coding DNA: TGTGCCAGCATCCTAAGGGGGCAGGAGACCCAGTACTTC. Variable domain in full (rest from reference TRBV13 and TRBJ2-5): AAGVIQSPRHLIKEKRETATLKCYPIPRHDTVYWYQQGPGQDPQFLISFYEKMQSDKGSIPDRFSAQQFSDYHSELNMSSLELGDSALYFCASILRGQETQYFGPGTRLLVL.

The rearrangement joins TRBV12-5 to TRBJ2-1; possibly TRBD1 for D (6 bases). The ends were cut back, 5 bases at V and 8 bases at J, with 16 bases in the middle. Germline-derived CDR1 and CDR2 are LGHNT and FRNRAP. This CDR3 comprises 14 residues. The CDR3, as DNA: TGTGCTAGTGGTATATTACAGGGTATCGATGAGCAGTTCTTC. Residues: CASGILQGIDEQFF.

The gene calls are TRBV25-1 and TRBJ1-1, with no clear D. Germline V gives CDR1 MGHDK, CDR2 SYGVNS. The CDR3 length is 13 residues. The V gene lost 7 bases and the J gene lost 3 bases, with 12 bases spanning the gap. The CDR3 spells CASTEWLDTEAFF. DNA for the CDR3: TGTGCCAGCACTGAGTGGTTAGACACTGAAGCTTTCTTT.

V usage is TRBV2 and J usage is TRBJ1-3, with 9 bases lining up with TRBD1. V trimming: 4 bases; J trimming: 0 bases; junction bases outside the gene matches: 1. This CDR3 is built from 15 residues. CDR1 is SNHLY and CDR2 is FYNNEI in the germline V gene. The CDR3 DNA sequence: TGTGCCAGCAGTGGGACAGGGGACTCTGGAAACACCATATATTTT. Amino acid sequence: CASSGTGDSGNTIYF.

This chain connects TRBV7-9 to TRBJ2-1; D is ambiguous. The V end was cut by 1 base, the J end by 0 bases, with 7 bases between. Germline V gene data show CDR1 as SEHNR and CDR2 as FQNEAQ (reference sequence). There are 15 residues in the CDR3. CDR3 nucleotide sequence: TGTGCCAGCAGCTTAGACAGTTCCTCCTACAATGAGCAGTTCTTC. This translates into CASSLDSSSYNEQFF.

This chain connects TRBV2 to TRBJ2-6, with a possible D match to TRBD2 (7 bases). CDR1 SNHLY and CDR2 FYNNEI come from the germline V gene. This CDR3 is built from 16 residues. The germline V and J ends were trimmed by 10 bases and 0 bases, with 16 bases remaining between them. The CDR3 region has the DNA TGTGCCACAGGGAGGGGGTTGAGCTCTGGGGCCAACGTCCTGACTTTC. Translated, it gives CATGRGLSSGANVLTF.

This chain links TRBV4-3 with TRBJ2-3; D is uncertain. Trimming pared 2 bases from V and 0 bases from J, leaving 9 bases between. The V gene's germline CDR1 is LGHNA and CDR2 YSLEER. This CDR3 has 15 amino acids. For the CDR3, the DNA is TGCGCCAGCAGCCAATCAGGTCTAAGCACAGATACGCAGTATTTT. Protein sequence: CASSQSGLSTDTQYF.

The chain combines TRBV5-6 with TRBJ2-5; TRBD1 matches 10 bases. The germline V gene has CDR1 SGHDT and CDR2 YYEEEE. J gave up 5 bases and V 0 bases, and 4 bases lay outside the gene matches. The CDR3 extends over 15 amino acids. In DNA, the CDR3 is TGTGCCAGCAGCTTGGGACAGGGGGCGTGGGAGACCCAGTACTTC. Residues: CASSLGQGAWETQYF.

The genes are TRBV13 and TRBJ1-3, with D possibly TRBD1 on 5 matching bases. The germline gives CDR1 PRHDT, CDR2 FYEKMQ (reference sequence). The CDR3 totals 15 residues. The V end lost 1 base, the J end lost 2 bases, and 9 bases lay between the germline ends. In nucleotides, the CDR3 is TGTGCCAGCAGCTTAGTGGGGGGTCCTGGAAACACCATATATTTT. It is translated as CASSLVGGPGNTIYF. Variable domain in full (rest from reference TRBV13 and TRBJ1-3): AAGVIQSPRHLIKEKRETATLKCYPIPRHDTVYWYQQGPGQDPQFLISFYEKMQSDKGSIPDRFSAQQFSDYHSELNMSSLELGDSALYFCASSLVGGPGNTIYFGEGSWLTVV.

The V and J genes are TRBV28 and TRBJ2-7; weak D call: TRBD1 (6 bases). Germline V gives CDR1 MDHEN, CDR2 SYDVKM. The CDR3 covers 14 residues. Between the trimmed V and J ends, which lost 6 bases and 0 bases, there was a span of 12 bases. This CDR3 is CASRYQGSSYEQYF. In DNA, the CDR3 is TGTGCCAGCAGATACCAGGGGAGCTCCTACGAGCAGTACTTC.

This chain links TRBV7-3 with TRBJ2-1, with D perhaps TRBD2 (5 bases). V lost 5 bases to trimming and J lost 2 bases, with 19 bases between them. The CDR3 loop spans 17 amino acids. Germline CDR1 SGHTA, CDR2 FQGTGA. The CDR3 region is CASSPNTPGGPYNEQFF. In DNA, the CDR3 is TGTGCCAGCAGCCCGAATACCCCCGGAGGTCCCTACAATGAGCAGTTCTTC.

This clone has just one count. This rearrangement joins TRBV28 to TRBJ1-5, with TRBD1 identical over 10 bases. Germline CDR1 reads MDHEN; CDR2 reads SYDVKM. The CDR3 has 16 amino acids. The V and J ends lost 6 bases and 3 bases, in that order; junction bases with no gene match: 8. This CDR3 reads CASSQSRQGANQPQHF. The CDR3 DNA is TGTGCCAGCAGCCAGTCCCGACAGGGGGCCAATCAGCCCCAGCATTTT.

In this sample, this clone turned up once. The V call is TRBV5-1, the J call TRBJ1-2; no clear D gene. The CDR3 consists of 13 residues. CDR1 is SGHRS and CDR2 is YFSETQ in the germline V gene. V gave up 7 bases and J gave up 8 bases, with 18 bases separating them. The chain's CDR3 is CASGEGSPWGYTF. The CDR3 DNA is TGCGCCAGCGGGGAGGGATCGCCTTGGGGCTACACCTTC.

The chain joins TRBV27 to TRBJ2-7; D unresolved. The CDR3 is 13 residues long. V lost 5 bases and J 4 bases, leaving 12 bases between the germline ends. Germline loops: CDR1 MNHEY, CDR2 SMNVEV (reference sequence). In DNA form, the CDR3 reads TGTGCCAGCAGTCTACTTTTTACTTACGAGCAGTACTTC. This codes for CASSLLFTYEQYF.

The CDR3 DNA is TGTGCCACCAGCAGAGAACTGAGGACAGTGGAAGAGACCCAGTACTTC. Amino acids: CATSRELRTVEETQYF. This rearrangement joins TRBV15 to TRBJ2-5; D may be TRBD1 (6 bases). Germline loops: CDR1 LNHNV, CDR2 YYDKDF (reference sequence). V lost 0 bases and J 3 bases, leaving 14 bases between the germline ends. The CDR3 covers 16 residues.

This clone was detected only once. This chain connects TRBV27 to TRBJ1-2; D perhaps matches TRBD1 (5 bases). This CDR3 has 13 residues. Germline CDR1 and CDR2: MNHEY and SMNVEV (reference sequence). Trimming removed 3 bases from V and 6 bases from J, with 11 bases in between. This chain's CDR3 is CASSFGRGNGYTF. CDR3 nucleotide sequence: TGTGCCAGCAGTTTTGGTCGGGGGAATGGCTACACCTTC.